Following are 13 T cell receptor beta chains from one sample sequenced in a study of CD8+CD57+ T cells in acquired aplastic anemia. The sequenced patients had an expansion of CD8+CD57+ cells seen by flow cytometry. Genomic DNA was employed as the template in profiling TCR beta VDJ and CDR3. TCRdb re-analysed the reads in MiXCR, keeping a single row per CDR3 protein. The sample lists about 180,000 distinct CDR3 sequences, roughly 63% seen once, with roughly 43% in the top ten. Input material: sorted CD4+, CD8+, or CD8+CD57+ T cells (not recorded which) from PBMCs. Source of these receptors: a human donor with aplastic anemia.

The CDR3 loop reads CSARDRSGTEAFF. In nucleotides, the CDR3 is TGCAGTGCTAGAGATCGTAGCGGCACTGAAGCTTTCTTT. The chain combines TRBV20-1 with TRBJ1-1; the D is unclear. This CDR3 is 13 amino acids long. Germline V lookup: CDR1 DFQATT, CDR2 SNEGSKA (reference sequence). Trimming pared 0 bases from V and 4 bases from J, leaving 9 bases between.

This clonotype was seen a few times. In DNA, the CDR3 is TGCAGTGCTAGAGGATGGCGGCCGGGTAATGAGCAGTTCTTC. Protein sequence: CSARGWRPGNEQFF. The chain joins TRBV20-1 to TRBJ2-1, with no clear D. The CDR3 extends over 14 amino acids. The V and J ends lost 1 base and 7 bases respectively, with 14 bases between them. The germline CDR1 and CDR2 sequences are DFQATT and SNEGSKA (reference sequence).

The rearrangement uses TRBV24-1 and TRBJ2-7; D not resolved. This CDR3 region has 11 residues. The V gene lost 6 bases and the J gene lost 6 bases, with 8 bases spanning the gap. Germline V gene lookup returns CDR1 KGHDR and CDR2 SFDVKD. The CDR3 loop reads CATSLGCEQYF. CDR3 sequence (DNA): TGTGCCACCAGTTTAGGGTGCGAGCAGTACTTC.

The chain employs TRBV7-2 and TRBJ2-3, with TRBD2 matching over 13 bases. Germline CDR1 SGHTA, CDR2 FQGNSA. CDR3 length: 14 residues. The ends lost 8 bases at V and 6 bases at J; junction bases unmatched: 5. The CDR3 DNA reads as TGTGCCAGCCCGGGACTAGCGGGGAGGGATACGCAGTATTTT. This sequence encodes CASPGLAGRDTQYF. Complete variable domain (other parts from reference TRBV7-2 and TRBJ2-3): GAGVSQSPSNKVTEKGKDVELRCDPISGHTALYWYRQSLGQGLEFLIYFQGNSAPDKSGLPSDRFSAERTGGSVSTLTIQRTQQEDSAVYLCASPGLAGRDTQYFGPGTRLTVL.

This clonotype showed up many times. The chain employs TRBV5-1 and TRBJ1-1; D unclear. Germline V gene data show CDR1 as SGHRS and CDR2 as YFSETQ. The V end lost 2 bases, the J end lost 0 bases, and 8 bases lay between the germline ends. The CDR3 runs 14 residues. CDR3 amino acids: CASSFREMNTEAFF. The DNA of the CDR3 is TGCGCCAGCAGCTTTAGGGAAATGAACACTGAAGCTTTCTTT.

V and J are TRBV10-3 and TRBJ2-3, with 14 bases matching TRBD2. Germline-derived CDR1 and CDR2 are ENHRY and SYGVKD. The CDR3 is made up of 16 amino acids. The J segment lost 2 bases and the V segment lost 7 bases, leaving 5 bases of the junction unmatched. The CDR3 spells CAITKGLAGATDTQYF. The CDR3 region has the DNA TGTGCCATCACCAAGGGACTAGCGGGAGCCACAGATACGCAGTATTTT.

This clonotype was seen more than once but under ten times. This sequence joins TRBV7-9 and TRBJ2-7; D unclear. The CDR3 runs 12 residues. The germline V gene has CDR1 SEHNR and CDR2 FQNEAQ (reference sequence). V was shortened by 5 bases and J by 7 bases, with 12 bases between the two germline ends. The CDR3 sequence is CASSVFSLEQYF. The CDR3, as DNA: TGTGCCAGCAGCGTATTCTCACTAGAGCAGTACTTC.

V gene TRBV9 combines with J gene TRBJ2-3; 8 nucleotides align to TRBD2. Per germline, CDR1 SGDLS and CDR2 YYNGEE. The CDR3 has 15 amino acids. V lost 5 bases and J lost 0; bases outside the gene matches: 5. The chain's CDR3 is CASRPGGASTDTQYF. In DNA form, the CDR3 reads TGTGCCAGCAGGCCCGGGGGGGCGAGCACAGATACGCAGTATTTT.

This chain uses TRBV20-1 with TRBJ1-6, with a possible D match to TRBD1 (6 bases). The CDR3 sequence is 14 residues long. Germline CDR1 reads DFQATT; CDR2 reads SNEGSKA (reference sequence). The germline V and J ends were trimmed by 7 bases and 9 bases, with 19 bases remaining between them. In DNA form, the CDR3 reads TGCAGTGTCATGTTCCGGCAGGGGACTTCACCCCTCCACTTT. It translates to CSVMFRQGTSPLHF.

The rearrangement links TRBV25-1 to TRBJ2-5, with D maybe TRBD2 (6 bases). With 8 bases removed from V and 5 bases from J, the gap between germline ends came to 12 bases. CDR1 is MGHDK and CDR2 is SYGVNS in the germline V gene. The CDR3 is made up of 12 amino acids. The CDR3 reads CASGGGWETQYF. The DNA of the CDR3 is TGTGCCAGCGGTGGGGGGTGGGAGACCCAGTACTTC.

This clonotype came up many times. V is TRBV19 and J is TRBJ2-1, with 7 bases aligning to TRBD2. Germline assignment: CDR1 LNHDA and CDR2 SQIVND (reference sequence). The CDR3 runs to 16 residues. Trimming removed 4 bases from V and 0 bases from J; junction bases left unmatched: 6. DNA of the CDR3: TGTGCCAGTAGTACCCTAGCGGTTAGCTCCTACAATGAGCAGTTCTTC. It encodes CASSTLAVSSYNEQFF.

The count of this clonotype is one. The chain joins TRBV19 to TRBJ2-7, with 9 nucleotides matching TRBD2. This CDR3 spans 15 amino acids. CDR1 is LNHDA, CDR2 SQIVND, per germline (reference sequence). Trimming took 8 bases from V and 7 from J; bases not matched to a gene: 15. CDR3 sequence (DNA): TGTGCCAGTTCTCTGGCGGGGGGGCCTCTACGTGAGCAGTACTTC. Amino acid sequence: CASSLAGGPLREQYF.

V is TRBV20-1 and J is TRBJ1-2, with D unclear. The length of the CDR3 is 12 residues. CDR1 is DFQATT and CDR2 is SNEGSKA in the germline V gene (reference sequence). This CDR3 reads CWSGGSPNGYTF. The CDR3 DNA reads as TGCTGGTCAGGCGGTTCACCCAATGGCTACACCTTC.